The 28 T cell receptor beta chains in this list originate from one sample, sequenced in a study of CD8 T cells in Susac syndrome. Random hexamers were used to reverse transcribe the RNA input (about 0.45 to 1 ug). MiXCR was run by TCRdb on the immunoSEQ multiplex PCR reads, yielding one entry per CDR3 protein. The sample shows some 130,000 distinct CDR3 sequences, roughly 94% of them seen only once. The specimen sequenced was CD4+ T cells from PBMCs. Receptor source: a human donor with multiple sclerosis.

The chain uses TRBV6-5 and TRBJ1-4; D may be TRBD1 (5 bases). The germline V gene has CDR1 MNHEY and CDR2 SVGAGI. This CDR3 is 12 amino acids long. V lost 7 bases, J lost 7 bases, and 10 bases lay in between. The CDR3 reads CASTRVGEKLFF. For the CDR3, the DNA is TGTGCCAGCACCAGGGTTGGTGAAAAACTGTTTTTT.

The CDR3 DNA is TGCAGTGCATCTTACATGAACACTGAAGCTTTCTTT. Translating it yields CSASYMNTEAFF. J is TRBJ1-1 and V is TRBV20-1; D gene unclear. The V gene's germline CDR1 is DFQATT and CDR2 SNEGSKA (reference sequence). V lost 6 bases, J lost 0 bases, and 8 bases lay in between. This CDR3 comprises 12 residues.

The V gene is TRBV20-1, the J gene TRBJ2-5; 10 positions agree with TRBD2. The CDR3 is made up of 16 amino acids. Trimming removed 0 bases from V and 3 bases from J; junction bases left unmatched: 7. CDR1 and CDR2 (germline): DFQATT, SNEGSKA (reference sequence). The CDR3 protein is CSARDPTSGEEETQYF. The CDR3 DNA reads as TGCAGTGCTAGAGACCCTACTAGCGGGGAAGAAGAGACCCAGTACTTC.

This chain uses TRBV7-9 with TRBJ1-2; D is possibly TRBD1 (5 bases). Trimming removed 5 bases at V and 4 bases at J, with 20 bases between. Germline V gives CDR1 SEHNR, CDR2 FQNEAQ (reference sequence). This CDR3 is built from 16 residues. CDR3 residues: CASSPPGVTAAYGYTF. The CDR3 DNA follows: TGTGCCAGCAGCCCACCCGGCGTGACAGCAGCCTATGGCTACACCTTC.

CDR3: CASSGRGRETQYF. CDR3 in DNA: TGTGCCAGCAGTGGCAGGGGCAGGGAGACCCAGTACTTC. V usage is TRBV2 and J usage is TRBJ2-5; D is perhaps TRBD1 (6 bases). The V end lost 4 bases, the J end lost 5 bases, and 11 bases lay between the germline ends. In germline, CDR1 is SNHLY, CDR2 FYNNEI. The CDR3 spans 13 residues.

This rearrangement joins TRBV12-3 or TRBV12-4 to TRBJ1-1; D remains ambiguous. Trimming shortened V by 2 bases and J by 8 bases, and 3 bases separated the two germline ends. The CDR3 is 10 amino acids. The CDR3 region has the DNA TGTGCCAGCAGTTTATCGGAAGCTTTCTTT. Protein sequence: CASSLSEAFF.

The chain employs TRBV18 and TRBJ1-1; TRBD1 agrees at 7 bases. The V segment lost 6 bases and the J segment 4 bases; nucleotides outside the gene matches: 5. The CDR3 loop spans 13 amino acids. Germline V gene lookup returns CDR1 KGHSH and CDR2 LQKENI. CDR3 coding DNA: TGTGCCAGCTCCCCCGACAGGGCCACTGAAGCTTTCTTT. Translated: CASSPDRATEAFF. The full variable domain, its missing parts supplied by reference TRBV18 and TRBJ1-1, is NAGVMQNPRHLVRRRGQEARLRCSPMKGHSHVYWYRQLPEEGLKFMVYLQKENIIDESGMPKERFSAEFPKEGPSILRIQQVVRGDSAAYFCASSPDRATEAFFGQGTRLTVV.

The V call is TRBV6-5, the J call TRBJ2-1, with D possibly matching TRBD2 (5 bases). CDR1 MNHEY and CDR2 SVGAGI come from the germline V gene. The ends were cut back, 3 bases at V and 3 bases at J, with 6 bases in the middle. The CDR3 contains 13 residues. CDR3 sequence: CASSYDYYNEQFF. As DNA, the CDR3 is TGTGCCAGCAGTTATGACTACTACAATGAGCAGTTCTTC.

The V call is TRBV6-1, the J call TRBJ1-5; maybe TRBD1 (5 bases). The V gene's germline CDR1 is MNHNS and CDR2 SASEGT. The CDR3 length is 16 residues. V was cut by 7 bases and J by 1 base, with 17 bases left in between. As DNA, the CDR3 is TGTGCCAGCAATCCCGGGGGAGGAGGCAGCAATCAGCCCCAGCATTTT. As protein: CASNPGGGGSNQPQHF.

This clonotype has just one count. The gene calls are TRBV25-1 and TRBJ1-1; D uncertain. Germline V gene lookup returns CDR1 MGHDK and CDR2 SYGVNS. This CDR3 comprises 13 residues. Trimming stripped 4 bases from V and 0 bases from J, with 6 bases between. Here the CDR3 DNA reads TGTGCCAGCAGTGCCGTTATGAACACTGAAGCTTTCTTT. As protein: CASSAVMNTEAFF. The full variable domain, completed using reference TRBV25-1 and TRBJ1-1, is EADIYQTPRYLVIGTGKKITLECSQTMGHDKMYWYQQDPGMELHLIHYSYGVNSTEKGDLSSESTVSRIRTEHFPLTLESARPSHTSQYLCASSAVMNTEAFFGQGTRLTVV.

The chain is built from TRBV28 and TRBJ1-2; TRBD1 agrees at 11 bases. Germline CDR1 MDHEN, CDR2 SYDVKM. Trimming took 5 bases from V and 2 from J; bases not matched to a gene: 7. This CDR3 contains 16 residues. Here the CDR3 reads CASSQGGQGVNYGYTF. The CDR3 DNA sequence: TGTGCCAGCAGTCAGGGGGGACAGGGGGTGAACTATGGCTACACCTTC.

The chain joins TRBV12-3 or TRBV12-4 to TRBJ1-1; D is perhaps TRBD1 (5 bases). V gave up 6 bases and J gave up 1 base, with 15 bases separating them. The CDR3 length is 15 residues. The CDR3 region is CASRPREGSNTEAFF. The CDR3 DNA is TGTGCCAGCAGACCACGGGAGGGGTCGAACACTGAAGCTTTCTTT.

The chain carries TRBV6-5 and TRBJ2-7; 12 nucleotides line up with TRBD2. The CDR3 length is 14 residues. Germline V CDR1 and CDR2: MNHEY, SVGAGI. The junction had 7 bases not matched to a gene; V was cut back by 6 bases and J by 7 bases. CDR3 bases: TGTGCCAGCAGCCGACTAGCGGGAGTAGGGGAGCAGTACTTC. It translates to CASSRLAGVGEQYF.

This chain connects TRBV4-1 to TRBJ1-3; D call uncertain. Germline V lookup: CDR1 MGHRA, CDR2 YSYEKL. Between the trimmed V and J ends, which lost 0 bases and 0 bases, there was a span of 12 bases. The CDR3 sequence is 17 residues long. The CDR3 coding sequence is TGCGCCAGCAGCCAAGATGAGGGAGGAGTCTCTGGAAACACCATATATTTT. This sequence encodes CASSQDEGGVSGNTIYF.

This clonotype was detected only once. CDR3 nucleotides: TGCGCCAGCAGCGGAGCGGGGGGCCTCACCGGGGAGCTGTTTTTT. It specifies CASSGAGGLTGELFF. This chain joins TRBV5-1 and TRBJ2-2; TRBD2 matches 9 bases. This CDR3 is 15 amino acids long. Germline trimming cut 4 bases from V and 4 bases from J; bases unmatched to any gene: 5. Germline CDR1 and CDR2: SGHRS and YFSETQ.

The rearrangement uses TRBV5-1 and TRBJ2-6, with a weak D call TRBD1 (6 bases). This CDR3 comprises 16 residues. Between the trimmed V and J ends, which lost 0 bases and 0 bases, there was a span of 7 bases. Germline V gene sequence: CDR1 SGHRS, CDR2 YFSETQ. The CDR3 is CASSLVGASGANVLTF. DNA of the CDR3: TGCGCCAGCAGCTTGGTGGGGGCCTCTGGGGCCAACGTCCTGACTTTC.

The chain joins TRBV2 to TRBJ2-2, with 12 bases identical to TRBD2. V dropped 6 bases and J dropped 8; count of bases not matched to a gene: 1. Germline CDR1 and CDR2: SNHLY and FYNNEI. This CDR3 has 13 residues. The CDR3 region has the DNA TGTGCCAGCAGGACTAGCGGGAGAGGGGAGCTGTTTTTT. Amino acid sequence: CASRTSGRGELFF. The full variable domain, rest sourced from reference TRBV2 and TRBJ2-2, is EPEVTQTPSHQVTQMGQEVILRCVPISNHLYFYWYRQILGQKVEFLVSFYNNEISEKSEIFDDQFSVERPDGSNFTLKIRSTKLEDSAMYFCASRTSGRGELFFGEGSRLTVL.

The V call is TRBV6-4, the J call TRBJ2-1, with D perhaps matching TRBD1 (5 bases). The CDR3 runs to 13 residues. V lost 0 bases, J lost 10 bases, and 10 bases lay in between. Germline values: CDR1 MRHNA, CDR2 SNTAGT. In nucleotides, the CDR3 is TGTGCCAGCAGTGACTCCACTTACAGGGAGCAGTTCTTC. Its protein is CASSDSTYREQFF.

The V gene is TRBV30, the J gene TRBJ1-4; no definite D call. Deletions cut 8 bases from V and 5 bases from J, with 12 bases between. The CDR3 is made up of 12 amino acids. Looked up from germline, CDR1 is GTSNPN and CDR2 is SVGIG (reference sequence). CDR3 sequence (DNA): TGTGCCGGCCTCAGAGGGAATGAAAAACTGTTTTTT. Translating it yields CAGLRGNEKLFF.

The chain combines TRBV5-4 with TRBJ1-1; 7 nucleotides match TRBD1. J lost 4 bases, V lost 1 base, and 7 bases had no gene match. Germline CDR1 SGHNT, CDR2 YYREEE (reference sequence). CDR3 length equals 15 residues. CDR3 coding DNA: TGTGCCAGCAGCTTGACAGGGGCGGCGAGCACTGAAGCTTTCTTT. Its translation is CASSLTGAASTEAFF.

The CDR3 is CASSPTGAGANVLTF. CDR3 sequence (DNA): TGTGCCAGCAGTCCGACGGGGGCCGGGGCCAACGTCCTGACTTTC. The chain recombines TRBV27 with TRBJ2-6; D tentatively fits TRBD1 or TRBD2 (6 bases each). V was clipped by 5 bases and J by 4 bases, with 12 bases between them. The CDR3 totals 15 residues. CDR1 is MNHEY, CDR2 SMNVEV, per germline (reference sequence). The full variable domain, rest sourced from reference TRBV27 and TRBJ2-6, is EAQVTQNPRYLITVTGKKLTVTCSQNMNHEYMSWYRQDPGLGLRQIYYSMNVEVTDKGDVPEGYKVSRKEKRNFPLILESPSPNQTSLYFCASSPTGAGANVLTFGAGSRLTVL.

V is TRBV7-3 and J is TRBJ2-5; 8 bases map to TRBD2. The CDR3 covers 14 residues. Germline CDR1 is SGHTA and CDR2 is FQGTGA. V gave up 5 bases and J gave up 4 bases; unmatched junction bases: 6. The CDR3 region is CASSPGGARETQYF. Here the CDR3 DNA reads TGTGCCAGCAGCCCCGGGGGGGCCAGAGAGACCCAGTACTTC.

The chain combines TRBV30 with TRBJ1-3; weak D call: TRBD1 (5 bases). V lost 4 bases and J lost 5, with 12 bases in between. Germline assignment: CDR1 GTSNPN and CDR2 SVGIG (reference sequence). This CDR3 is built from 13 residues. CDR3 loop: CAWKVKGRNTIYF. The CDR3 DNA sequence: TGTGCCTGGAAAGTGAAGGGGCGAAACACCATATATTTT. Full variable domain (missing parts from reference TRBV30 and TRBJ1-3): SQTIHQWPATLVQPVGSPLSLECTVEGTSNPNLYWYRQAAGRGLQLLFYSVGIGQISSEVPQNLSASRPQDRQFILSSKKLLLSDSGFYLCAWKVKGRNTIYFGEGSWLTVV.

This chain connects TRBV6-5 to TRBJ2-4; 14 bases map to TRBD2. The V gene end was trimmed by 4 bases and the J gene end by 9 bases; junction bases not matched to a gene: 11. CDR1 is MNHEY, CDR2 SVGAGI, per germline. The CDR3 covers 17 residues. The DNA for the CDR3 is TGTGCCAGCAGTTTTGGACTAGCGGGAGGCGGGGGGGGCATTCAGTACTTC. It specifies CASSFGLAGGGGGIQYF.

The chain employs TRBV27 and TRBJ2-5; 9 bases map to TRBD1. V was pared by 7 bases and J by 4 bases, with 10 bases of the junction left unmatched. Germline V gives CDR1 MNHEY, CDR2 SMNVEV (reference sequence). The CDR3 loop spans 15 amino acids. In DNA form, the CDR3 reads TGTGCCAGCACCACATACACAGGGGGCGGAGAGACCCAGTACTTC. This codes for CASTTYTGGGETQYF.

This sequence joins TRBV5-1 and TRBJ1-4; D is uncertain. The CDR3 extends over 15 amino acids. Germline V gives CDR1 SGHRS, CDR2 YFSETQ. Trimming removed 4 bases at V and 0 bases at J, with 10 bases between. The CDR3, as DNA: TGCGCCAGCAGCCCCACCAGTGCAACTAATGAAAAACTGTTTTTT. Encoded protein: CASSPTSATNEKLFF.

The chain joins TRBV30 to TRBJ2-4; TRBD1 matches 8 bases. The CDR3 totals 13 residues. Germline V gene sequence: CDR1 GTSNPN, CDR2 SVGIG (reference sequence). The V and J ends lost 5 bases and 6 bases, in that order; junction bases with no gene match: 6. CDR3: CAWHRTGRNIQYF. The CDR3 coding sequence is TGTGCCTGGCATCGGACAGGGAGAAACATTCAGTACTTC. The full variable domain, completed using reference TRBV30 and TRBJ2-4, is SQTIHQWPATLVQPVGSPLSLECTVEGTSNPNLYWYRQAAGRGLQLLFYSVGIGQISSEVPQNLSASRPQDRQFILSSKKLLLSDSGFYLCAWHRTGRNIQYFGAGTRLSVL.

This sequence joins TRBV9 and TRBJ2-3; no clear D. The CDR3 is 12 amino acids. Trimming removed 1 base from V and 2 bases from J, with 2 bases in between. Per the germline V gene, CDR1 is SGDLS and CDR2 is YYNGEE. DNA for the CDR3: TGTGCCAGCAGCGTAATCACAGATACGCAGTATTTT. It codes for CASSVITDTQYF. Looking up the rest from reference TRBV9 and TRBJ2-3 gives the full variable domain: DSGVTQTPKHLITATGQRVTLRCSPRSGDLSVYWYQQSLDQGLQFLIQYYNGEERAKGNILERFSAQQFPDLHSELNLSSLELGDSALYFCASSVITDTQYFGPGTRLTVL.